The T cell receptor (beta chain) described here comes from a study of identical twins. TCRdb used MiXCR to reprocess the 5' RACE reads, holding one entry per CDR3 protein. The data hold about 340,000 distinct CDR3 sequences, with roughly 9% observed a single time. Study findings and constraints: While abundant cord blood beta clonotypes carried fewer insertions, memory repertoires showed no such pattern.

A note on this clonotype: As yet, its antigen is unknown.

The CDR3 has 17 amino acids. Germline CDR1 reads KGHSH; CDR2 reads LQKENI. Trimming took 5 bases from V and 1 from J; bases not matched to a gene: 14. The genes are TRBV18 and TRBJ2-7; 7 bases align to TRBD1. This receptor was obtained from a woman between 50 and 59 years old in good health. The sequencing input was naive T cells sorted from blood. CDR3 amino acids: CASSFTRTGVTSYEQYF. The CDR3 DNA reads as TGTGCCAGCTCATTTACACGAACAGGGGTGACGTCCTACGAGCAGTACTTC.